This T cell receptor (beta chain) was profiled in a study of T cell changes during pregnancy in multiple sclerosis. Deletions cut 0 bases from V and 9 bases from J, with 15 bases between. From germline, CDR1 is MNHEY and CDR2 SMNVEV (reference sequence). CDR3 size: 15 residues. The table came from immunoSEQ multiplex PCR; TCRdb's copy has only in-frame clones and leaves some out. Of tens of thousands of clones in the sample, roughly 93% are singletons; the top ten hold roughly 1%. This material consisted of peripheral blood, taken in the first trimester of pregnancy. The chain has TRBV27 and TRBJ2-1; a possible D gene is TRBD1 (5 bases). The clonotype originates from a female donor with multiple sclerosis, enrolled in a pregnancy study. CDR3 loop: CASSLSGSSRGEQFF. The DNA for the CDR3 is TGTGCCAGCAGTTTATCGGGCTCGTCAAGGGGTGAGCAGTTCTTC.